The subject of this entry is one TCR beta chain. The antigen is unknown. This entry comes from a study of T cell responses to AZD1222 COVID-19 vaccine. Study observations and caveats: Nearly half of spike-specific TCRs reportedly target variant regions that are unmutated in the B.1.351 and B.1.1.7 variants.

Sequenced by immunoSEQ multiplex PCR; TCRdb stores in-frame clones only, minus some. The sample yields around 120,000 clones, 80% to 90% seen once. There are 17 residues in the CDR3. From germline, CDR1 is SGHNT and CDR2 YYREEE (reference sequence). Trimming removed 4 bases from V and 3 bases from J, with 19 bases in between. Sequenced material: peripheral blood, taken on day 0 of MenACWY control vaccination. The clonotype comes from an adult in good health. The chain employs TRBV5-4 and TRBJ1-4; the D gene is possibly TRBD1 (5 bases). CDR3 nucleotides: TGTGCCAGCAGCCCGGTGTCAGGGCTCTCGTCTAATGAAAAACTGTTTTTT. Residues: CASSPVSGLSSNEKLFF. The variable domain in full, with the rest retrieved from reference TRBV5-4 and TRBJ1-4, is ETGVTQSPTHLIKTRGQQVTLRCSSQSGHNTVSWYQQALGQGPQFIFQYYREEENGRGNFPPRFSGLQFPNYSSELNVNALELDDSALYLCASSPVSGLSSNEKLFFGSGTQLSVL.